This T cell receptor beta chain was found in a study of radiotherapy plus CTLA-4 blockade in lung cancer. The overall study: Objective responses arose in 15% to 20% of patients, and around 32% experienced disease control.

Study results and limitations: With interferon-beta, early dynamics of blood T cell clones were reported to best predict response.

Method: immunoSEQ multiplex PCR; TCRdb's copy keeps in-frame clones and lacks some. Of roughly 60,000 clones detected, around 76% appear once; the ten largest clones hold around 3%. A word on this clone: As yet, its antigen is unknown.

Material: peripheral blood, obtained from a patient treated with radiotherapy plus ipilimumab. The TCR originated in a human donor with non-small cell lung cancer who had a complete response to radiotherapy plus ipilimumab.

CDR3 nucleotides: TGTGCCAGCAGTTCCGCGGGTCTTTCGCGAGAGGGCTACGAGCAGTACTTC. Its translation is CASSSAGLSREGYEQYF. V and J are TRBV28 and TRBJ2-7, with D maybe TRBD2 (5 bases). Per germline, CDR1 MDHEN and CDR2 SYDVKM. Trimming left V 4 bases short and J 3 bases short, with 22 bases between. The CDR3 contains 17 residues.